The 17 T cell receptor beta chains below come from one sample, sequenced in a study of cytomegalovirus exposure and HLA in healthy donors (dated by TCRdb to the late 2010s). The method behind the library was the immunoSEQ multiplex PCR assay. A mixture of 60 forward primers for TCR Vbeta segments and 13 reverse primers for TCR Jbeta segments was used in the multiplex PCR. The table was pulled from immuneACCESS by TCRdb, which kept in-frame rearrangements only. Such tables lose some clones; where checked, under half of the loss comes from unresolved V genes, and the rest has no known cause. This sample is represented by 100,000 to 150,000 clones; roughly four fifths of them were singletons. The ten largest clones capture roughly 6.3% of the sample. The sequencing sample was made of PBMCs. Source of these receptors: a woman aged 50 to 60 in good health and CMV-seropositive.

CDR3 loop: CASSLMGQGVNGYTF. DNA of the CDR3: TGTGCCAGCAGCTTAATGGGACAGGGGGTAAATGGCTACACCTTC. The chain links TRBV7-2 to TRBJ1-2, with 11 bases identical to TRBD1. Germline V CDR1 and CDR2: SGHTA, FQGNSA. V trimming: 2 bases; J trimming: 6 bases; junction bases outside the gene matches: 5. The CDR3 is 15 amino acids.

The chain's CDR3 is CASSPRQGGHEQYF. The CDR3 DNA sequence: TGTGCCAGCAGCCCGAGACAGGGGGGCCACGAGCAGTACTTC. The chain couples TRBV13 to TRBJ2-7, with 9 bases matching TRBD1. Germline V gene sequence: CDR1 PRHDT, CDR2 FYEKMQ (reference sequence). There are 14 residues in the CDR3. Germline trimming cut 5 bases from V and 5 bases from J; bases unmatched to any gene: 7.

This chain links TRBV10-3 with TRBJ2-1, with 7 bases identical to TRBD2. This CDR3 comprises 14 residues. The V segment lost 6 bases and the J segment 6 bases; nucleotides outside the gene matches: 8. Germline-derived CDR1 and CDR2 are ENHRY and SYGVKD. The CDR3 is CAISGDGGSNEQFF. CDR3 bases: TGTGCCATCAGCGGGGACGGGGGGTCCAATGAGCAGTTCTTC.

In this sample, this clone turned up a few times. The V call is TRBV7-2, the J call TRBJ1-4; no firm D call. Germline V gene sequence: CDR1 SGHTA, CDR2 FQGNSA. The germline V and J ends were trimmed by 5 bases and 8 bases, with 15 bases remaining between them. This CDR3 is 14 amino acids long. CDR3 in amino acids: CASSASGLEEKLFF. DNA of the CDR3: TGTGCCAGCAGCGCCTCCGGGTTAGAAGAAAAACTGTTTTTT.

The chain recombines TRBV5-1 with TRBJ2-6, with D hard to call. This CDR3 region has 15 residues. With 0 bases removed from V and 4 bases from J, the gap between germline ends came to 8 bases. Germline assignment: CDR1 SGHRS and CDR2 YFSETQ. CDR3 sequence reads: CASSLDPQGANVLTF. DNA for the CDR3: TGCGCCAGCAGCTTGGACCCCCAGGGGGCCAACGTCCTGACTTTC.

This sequence joins TRBV5-5 and TRBJ2-5; TRBD2 is a possible D gene (6 bases). The germline gives CDR1 SGHKS, CDR2 YYEKEE (reference sequence). Trimming cost V 0 bases and J 5 bases, with 14 bases left between them. The CDR3 covers 15 residues. The CDR3 DNA reads TGTGCCAGCAGCTTGGCGGTACTTGGGGGGGAGACCCAGTACTTC. Translated: CASSLAVLGGETQYF.

This clone was recorded once. This rearrangement joins TRBV7-6 to TRBJ2-3; D is uncertain. From germline, CDR1 is SGHVS and CDR2 FNYEAQ. The CDR3 extends over 15 amino acids. Trimming took 5 bases from V and 1 from J, leaving 13 bases between them. Written as DNA, the CDR3 is TGTGCCAGCAGCCAGACGAGACAAGGCACAGATACGCAGTATTTT. Translated, it gives CASSQTRQGTDTQYF.

This chain uses TRBV19 with TRBJ2-5; a possible D gene is TRBD1 (5 bases). Germline CDR1 and CDR2: LNHDA and SQIVND (reference sequence). The CDR3 loop spans 15 amino acids. The V and J ends lost 6 bases and 4 bases respectively, with 18 bases between them. The CDR3 protein is CASSSDSIRGETQYF. Here the CDR3 DNA reads TGTGCCAGTAGCTCCGATTCGATTAGGGGAGAGACCCAGTACTTC.

The gene calls are TRBV7-8 and TRBJ2-7, with 8 bases fitting TRBD1. The V segment lost 0 bases and the J segment 5 bases; nucleotides outside the gene matches: 9. Germline V gene lookup returns CDR1 SGHVS and CDR2 FQNEAQ. This CDR3 has 16 amino acids. The CDR3 DNA reads as TGTGCCAGCAGCTTAGCGGTGAGAGGGACAGGCAACGAGCAGTACTTC. This sequence encodes CASSLAVRGTGNEQYF.

On this clone itself: An end of the junction does not agree with germline; a read error may underlie this. The chain links TRBV7-7 to TRBJ2-5, with 11 bases matching TRBD2. This CDR3 spans 17 amino acids. The germline CDR1 and CDR2 sequences are SSHAT and FNYEAQ (reference sequence). The CDR3 reads CASRQYLAGGPEETQYF. In DNA, the CDR3 is TGTGCTAGCAGACAATATTTAGCGGGGGGGCCGGAGGAGACCCAGTACTTC.

The gene calls are TRBV7-6 and TRBJ2-3; 9 bases map to TRBD2. This CDR3 spans 17 amino acids. V shed 6 bases, J shed 3 bases, and the junction held 13 bases outside the gene matches. Germline-derived CDR1 and CDR2 are SGHVS and FNYEAQ. The CDR3 region is CASSLMSLAGLTDTQYF. The CDR3 DNA is TGTGCCAGCAGTCTAATGTCACTAGCGGGCCTTACAGATACGCAGTATTTT.

The chain is built from TRBV5-1 and TRBJ1-1, with D perhaps matching TRBD1 (6 bases). The CDR3 length is 15 residues. Germline V lookup: CDR1 SGHRS, CDR2 YFSETQ. The V end was cut by 4 bases, the J end by 1 base, with 14 bases between. The CDR3 DNA reads as TGCGCCAGCAGCGTGGGGGGCCTGACGAACACTGAAGCTTTCTTT. As protein: CASSVGGLTNTEAFF.

Only one count was recorded for this clone. This chain connects TRBV7-6 to TRBJ1-5, with 7 positions matching TRBD1. The CDR3 has 15 amino acids. J was trimmed by 2 bases and V by 5 bases; bases with no gene match: 6. Germline assignment: CDR1 SGHVS and CDR2 FNYEAQ. The CDR3 protein is CASSLTGKGNQPQHF. CDR3 sequence (DNA): TGTGCCAGCAGCCTGACAGGGAAGGGCAATCAGCCCCAGCATTTT.

The table lists this clone with a few counts. V usage is TRBV25-1 and J usage is TRBJ2-3, with a weak D call TRBD2 (6 bases). Germline loops: CDR1 MGHDK, CDR2 SYGVNS. Trimming removed 2 bases at V and 0 bases at J, with 9 bases between. This CDR3 region has 15 residues. CDR3 DNA sequence: TGTGCCAGCAGTGAAGTCGGGACTAGCACAGATACGCAGTATTTT. This encodes CASSEVGTSTDTQYF. Full variable domain (remainder filled in from reference TRBV25-1 and TRBJ2-3): EADIYQTPRYLVIGTGKKITLECSQTMGHDKMYWYQQDPGMELHLIHYSYGVNSTEKGDLSSESTVSRIRTEHFPLTLESARPSHTSQYLCASSEVGTSTDTQYFGPGTRLTVL.

This clone appeared once. This chain joins TRBV19 and TRBJ1-1; TRBD1 is a possible D gene (5 bases). This CDR3 is built from 15 residues. Trimming left V 6 bases short and J 1 base short, with 15 bases between. In germline, CDR1 is LNHDA, CDR2 SQIVND (reference sequence). The CDR3 protein is CASRYGARGNTEAFF. CDR3 in DNA: TGTGCCAGTAGGTACGGCGCAAGGGGGAACACTGAAGCTTTCTTT.

The chain joins TRBV5-6 to TRBJ1-5; 7 bases are shared with TRBD1. The V gene end was trimmed by 2 bases and the J gene end by 0 bases; junction bases not matched to a gene: 8. This CDR3 comprises 17 residues. Per the germline V gene, CDR1 is SGHDT and CDR2 is YYEEEE. CDR3 sequence: CASSLRRTGNSNQPQHF. The DNA of the CDR3 is TGTGCCAGCAGCTTAAGACGGACAGGCAATAGCAATCAGCCCCAGCATTTT.

The V call is TRBV6-1, the J call TRBJ2-5; 9 bases are shared with TRBD1. J was trimmed by 5 bases and V by 5 bases; bases with no gene match: 6. Germline-derived CDR1 and CDR2 are MNHNS and SASEGT. This CDR3 is 14 amino acids long. In DNA, the CDR3 is TGTGCCAGCAGTCGGACAGGGGATGGGGAGACCCAGTACTTC. This translates into CASSRTGDGETQYF.